These 19 T cell receptor beta chains share one sample of origin, sequenced in a study of T cell clonotyping in hematopoietic cell transplantation. This table comes from immunoSEQ multiplex PCR, and its TCRdb copy is limited to in-frame clones, with some not included. This sample yields fewer than 25,000 clones, of which more than 60% are seen a single time; about 15% belongs to the top ten. The sample comprised peripheral blood mononuclear cells. Receptor source: a man between 60 and 70 years old in good health. Some clones in this sample may be carry-over from other donors' samples.

This sequence joins TRBV4-2 and TRBJ1-2; no clear D gene. The V gene's germline CDR1 is LGHNA and CDR2 YNFKEQ. There are 17 residues in the CDR3. Trimming pared 0 bases from V and 4 bases from J, leaving 18 bases between. The CDR3 reads CASSQDQLSSGAYGYTF. For the CDR3, the DNA is TGTGCCAGCAGCCAAGATCAGTTGTCTTCAGGAGCCTATGGCTACACCTTC.

This clone was counted a single time. The rearrangement joins TRBV6-6 to TRBJ1-2, with TRBD1 matching over 8 bases. CDR1 and CDR2 from the germline V gene are MNHNY and SVGAGI (reference sequence). Unmatched junction bases numbered 9, after V lost 5 bases and J lost 4 bases. The CDR3 extends over 15 amino acids. The CDR3 nucleotides are TGTGCCAGCAGTCTTTCGACAGGGGCTCCCTATGGCTACACCTTC. As protein: CASSLSTGAPYGYTF.

This chain joins TRBV5-1 and TRBJ1-2, with D possibly TRBD1 on 5 matching bases. V was shortened by 0 bases and J by 0 bases, with 15 bases between the two germline ends. The CDR3 consists of 17 residues. CDR1 and CDR2 (germline): SGHRS, YFSETQ. CDR3 residues: CASSLDVTGATNYGYTF. The CDR3 region has the DNA TGCGCCAGCAGCTTGGACGTCACCGGGGCCACTAACTATGGCTACACCTTC.

This clone was seen only a few times. The V and J genes are TRBV5-4 and TRBJ2-1, with D uncertain. V lost 6 bases and J lost 5, with 12 bases in between. Germline V gene lookup returns CDR1 SGHNT and CDR2 YYREEE (reference sequence). The CDR3 is 13 amino acids. The CDR3 sequence: CASTPDRHNEQFF. Here the CDR3 DNA reads TGTGCCAGCACTCCAGACCGGCACAATGAGCAGTTCTTC.

V usage is TRBV27 and J usage is TRBJ2-1, with 12 nucleotides matching TRBD2. CDR1 is MNHEY, CDR2 SMNVEV, per germline (reference sequence). Trimming at V came to 4 bases and at J to 5 bases, leaving 3 bases not matched to a gene. The CDR3 has 15 residues. The CDR3 DNA is TGTGCCAGCAGTTCGCTAGCGGGAGGGAACAATGAGCAGTTCTTC. This gives the protein CASSSLAGGNNEQFF.

This chain uses TRBV2 with TRBJ1-5; D gene uncertain. Germline V gene data show CDR1 as SNHLY and CDR2 as FYNNEI. This CDR3 is 16 amino acids long. The V end was cut by 0 bases, the J end by 4 bases, with 13 bases between. In nucleotides, the CDR3 is TGTGCCAGCAGTGAAGCGCGGGCCAGCGGAAATCAGCCCCAGCATTTT. It yields the protein CASSEARASGNQPQHF. Drawing the rest from reference TRBV2 and TRBJ1-5, the complete variable domain is EPEVTQTPSHQVTQMGQEVILRCVPISNHLYFYWYRQILGQKVEFLVSFYNNEISEKSEIFDDQFSVERPDGSNFTLKIRSTKLEDSAMYFCASSEARASGNQPQHFGDGTRLSIL.

This chain connects TRBV29-1 to TRBJ2-7; perhaps D is TRBD1 or TRBD2 (5 bases each). Germline CDR1 is SQVTM and CDR2 is ANQGSEA. Trimming removed 7 bases at V and 7 bases at J, with 17 bases between. The CDR3 runs to 12 residues. In DNA form, the CDR3 reads TGCAGCGCGCTCCGGGGCCTGGGGGAGCAGTACTTC. Translation gives CSALRGLGEQYF.

The chain links TRBV4-2 to TRBJ2-3; tentative D call: TRBD2 (6 bases). The CDR3 sequence is 16 residues long. Germline lookup yields CDR1 LGHNA and CDR2 YNFKEQ. Trimming removed 2 bases from V and 3 bases from J, with 15 bases in between. In nucleotides, the CDR3 is TGTGCCAGCAGCCAATATTCGGGAGTGGTGACAGATACGCAGTATTTT. It yields the protein CASSQYSGVVTDTQYF.

The gene calls are TRBV9 and TRBJ1-2, with 8 nucleotides matching TRBD1. Germline V gene lookup returns CDR1 SGDLS and CDR2 YYNGEE. V shed 4 bases, J shed 8 bases, and the junction held 7 bases outside the gene matches. This CDR3 contains 13 residues. CDR3 sequence (DNA): TGTGCCAGCAGCCCAACAGGGGGAGGGGGCTACACCTTC. Its protein is CASSPTGGGGYTF.

This clone was detected a few times. The V call is TRBV28, the J call TRBJ1-1; D is undetermined. This CDR3 comprises 11 residues. Germline V gives CDR1 MDHEN, CDR2 SYDVKM. The V end lost 7 bases, the J end lost 6 bases, and 9 bases lay between the germline ends. This CDR3 reads CASKGPAEAFF. The DNA of the CDR3 is TGTGCCAGCAAAGGGCCCGCTGAAGCTTTCTTT.

This clone was found a few times. The chain recombines TRBV6-1 with TRBJ2-3, with 13 bases identical to TRBD2. From germline, CDR1 is MNHNS and CDR2 SASEGT. Trimming took 3 bases from V and 4 from J; bases not matched to a gene: 4. This CDR3 contains 16 residues. The chain's CDR3 is CASSEGTSGTSDTQYF. The CDR3 DNA is TGTGCCAGCAGTGAGGGGACTAGCGGGACGTCAGATACGCAGTATTTT.

V gene TRBV6-5 combines with J gene TRBJ1-6; 10 positions agree with TRBD1. From germline, CDR1 is MNHEY and CDR2 SVGAGI. This CDR3 spans 14 amino acids. The V and J ends lost 5 bases and 10 bases, in that order; junction bases with no gene match: 5. The CDR3 here is CASSRDRGRSPLHF. CDR3 DNA: TGTGCCAGCAGTCGGGACAGGGGACGATCACCCCTCCACTTT.

The chain joins TRBV12-5 to TRBJ2-3; TRBD2 might be the D (6 bases). The CDR3 has 14 amino acids. Germline assignment: CDR1 LGHNT and CDR2 FRNRAP. Trimming stripped 5 bases from V and 2 bases from J, with 11 bases between. The CDR3 sequence is CASGHGTYTDTQYF. The DNA of the CDR3 is TGTGCTAGTGGTCACGGGACTTACACAGATACGCAGTATTTT.

CDR3 loop: CASSSLVSTVTDTQYF. The CDR3 DNA reads as TGTGCCAGCAGTTCATTGGTCTCCACGGTTACAGATACGCAGTATTTT. The chain is built from TRBV27 and TRBJ2-3; D ambiguous. V shed 4 bases and J shed 3 bases, with 17 bases lying between them. Per the germline V gene, CDR1 is MNHEY and CDR2 is SMNVEV (reference sequence). This CDR3 has 16 residues.

V and J are TRBV6-5 and TRBJ1-2; 8 bases align to TRBD1. The CDR3 spans 15 residues. Unmatched junction bases numbered 15, after V lost 7 bases and J lost 8 bases. The germline gives CDR1 MNHEY, CDR2 SVGAGI. This CDR3 is CASNNQGQGMGGYTF. The DNA of the CDR3 is TGTGCCAGCAATAACCAAGGACAGGGAATGGGAGGCTACACCTTC.

In nucleotides, the CDR3 is TGTGCCAGCAGCTTAGGGGGTCTCTCTGGAAACACCATATATTTT. This codes for CASSLGGLSGNTIYF. V is TRBV7-2 and J is TRBJ1-3; no firm D call. There are 15 residues in the CDR3. CDR1 and CDR2 (germline): SGHTA, FQGNSA. The V end was cut by 1 base, the J end by 0 bases, with 7 bases between.

The rearrangement links TRBV7-3 to TRBJ2-3, with 9 bases matching TRBD2. The CDR3 sequence is 16 residues long. V lost 2 bases and J lost 1; bases outside the gene matches: 4. The V gene's germline CDR1 is SGHTA and CDR2 FQGTGA. The CDR3 region is CASSLGASGGTDTQYF. The CDR3 coding sequence is TGTGCCAGCAGCTTAGGGGCTAGCGGGGGCACAGATACGCAGTATTTT.

J is TRBJ1-5 and V is TRBV5-4; D uncertain. The CDR3 consists of 13 residues. The germline CDR1 and CDR2 sequences are SGHNT and YYREEE (reference sequence). Trimming took 3 bases from V and 5 from J, leaving 9 bases between them. CDR3 amino acids: CASSSELDQPQHF. In DNA form, the CDR3 reads TGTGCCAGCAGCTCCGAGTTGGATCAGCCCCAGCATTTT.

J is TRBJ2-1 and V is TRBV29-1; D remains ambiguous. V shed 0 bases and J shed 9 bases, with 6 bases lying between them. There are 11 residues in the CDR3. CDR1 and CDR2 (germline): SQVTM, ANQGSEA. The chain's CDR3 is CSVEEESEQFF. The CDR3 nucleotides are TGCAGCGTTGAAGAGGAAAGTGAGCAGTTCTTC.